The 10 T cell receptor beta chains presented below share a single source sample, sequenced in a study of response to subunit inactivated influenza vaccine. TCRdb used MiXCR to reprocess the RT-PCR reads, holding one entry per CDR3 protein. The sample holds approximately 520,000 distinct CDR3 sequences, about 15% seen once. The sample was CD4+ T cells sorted from PBMCs, taken around 2 years after vaccination. Receptor source: a man aged 45-69 years who received an inactivated influenza vaccine.

This clonotype was counted only a few times. The CDR3 reads CSARPRPFSYEQYF. The CDR3 region has the DNA TGCAGTGCTAGGCCCAGACCATTCTCCTACGAGCAGTACTTC. The rearrangement uses TRBV20-1 and TRBJ2-7; no definite D call. CDR3 length: 14 amino acids. The germline CDR1 and CDR2 sequences are DFQATT and SNEGSKA (reference sequence). V lost 3 bases to trimming and J lost 0 bases, with 12 bases between them.

The genes are TRBV12-3 or TRBV12-4 and TRBJ1-2; D may be TRBD1 (6 bases). This CDR3 contains 17 residues. Deletions cut 4 bases from V and 4 bases from J, with 22 bases between. This CDR3 reads CASSSFIVRGRAYGYTF. In nucleotides, the CDR3 is TGTGCCAGCAGTTCCTTTATAGTCAGGGGACGGGCCTATGGCTACACCTTC.

The chain recombines TRBV7-9 with TRBJ1-1; 10 nucleotides agree with TRBD1. Trimming at V came to 5 bases and at J to 0 bases, leaving 6 bases not matched to a gene. The germline gives CDR1 SEHNR, CDR2 FQNEAQ (reference sequence). CDR3 length equals 16 residues. CDR3 residues: CASSPRQGAVNTEAFF. Here the CDR3 DNA reads TGTGCCAGCAGCCCGAGACAGGGGGCTGTGAACACTGAAGCTTTCTTT.

The chain joins TRBV11-2 to TRBJ2-7; D might be TRBD2 (6 bases). Trimming took off 5 bases at V and 12 bases at J, with 20 bases between the two ends. Germline V gives CDR1 SGHAT, CDR2 FQNNGV. CDR3 length: 13 residues. CDR3 amino acids: CASSTRGLRDSYF. CDR3 DNA sequence: TGTGCCAGCAGCACCCGGGGCCTCCGGGACTCGTACTTC.

This clonotype appeared a few times. The chain has TRBV7-2 and TRBJ2-3; D might be TRBD2 (5 bases). This CDR3 region has 13 residues. Trimming removed 5 bases from V and 6 bases from J, with 12 bases in between. Germline V gives CDR1 SGHTA, CDR2 FQGNSA. CDR3 in amino acids: CASSPSRGDTQYF. The CDR3 DNA is TGTGCCAGCAGCCCCTCCCGGGGTGATACGCAGTATTTT.

The V and J genes are TRBV3-1 and TRBJ2-7; D gene uncertain. The CDR3 covers 14 residues. CDR1 is LGHDT and CDR2 is YNNKEL in the germline V gene (reference sequence). Trimming pared 2 bases from V and 1 base from J, leaving 9 bases between. The CDR3 DNA is TGTGCCAGCAGCCAAAGCCAGGATTCCTACGAGCAGTACTTC. It is translated as CASSQSQDSYEQYF.

At least ten counts were recorded for this clonotype. This chain connects TRBV3-1 to TRBJ2-7, with a tentative D call TRBD1 (6 bases). V lost 6 bases, J lost 1 base, and 13 bases lay in between. CDR1 is LGHDT, CDR2 YNNKEL, per germline (reference sequence). The CDR3 loop spans 14 amino acids. The CDR3 sequence is CASSFGTPSYEQYF. For the CDR3, the DNA is TGTGCCAGCAGTTTTGGGACACCGTCCTACGAGCAGTACTTC.

This clonotype was detected a few times. The chain employs TRBV12-3 or TRBV12-4 and TRBJ2-2; D is perhaps TRBD1 (7 bases). The CDR3 is 15 residues long. V lost 6 bases, J lost 5 bases, and 16 bases lay in between. Here the CDR3 reads CASSSGGTITGELFF. CDR3 nucleotides: TGTGCCAGCAGCTCAGGGGGGACGATTACCGGGGAGCTGTTTTTT.

This clonotype has ten or more counts. The V and J genes are TRBV20-1 and TRBJ2-7; TRBD1 matches at 7 bases. The CDR3 is 14 amino acids. J was trimmed by 5 bases and V by 6 bases; bases with no gene match: 13. In germline, CDR1 is DFQATT, CDR2 SNEGSKA (reference sequence). The DNA for the CDR3 is TGCAGTGCAAATACAGGGGATCCTCCTAACGAGCAGTACTTC. This translates into CSANTGDPPNEQYF.

This clonotype was counted between two and nine times. The chain combines TRBV28 with TRBJ2-1, with TRBD2 identical over 13 bases. In germline, CDR1 is MDHEN, CDR2 SYDVKM. The CDR3 length is 14 residues. V was pared by 2 bases and J by 12 bases, with 4 bases of the junction left unmatched. The chain's CDR3 is CASSLEGLAGVQFF. DNA for the CDR3: TGTGCCAGCAGTTTAGAAGGACTAGCGGGAGTGCAGTTCTTC. Full variable domain (outside the CDR3, taken from reference TRBV28 and TRBJ2-1): DVKVTQSSRYLVKRTGEKVFLECVQDMDHENMFWYRQDPGLGLRLIYFSYDVKMKEKGDIPEGYSVSREKKERFSLILESASTNQTSMYLCASSLEGLAGVQFFGPGTRLTVL.